This TCR beta chain came from a study of T-cell memory formation after mild COVID-19. TCRdb redid the calling of the 5' RACE reads with MiXCR, one entry per CDR3 protein. The repertoire consists of a few hundred thousand distinct CDR3 sequences, with about an eighth occurring once and the leading ten covering roughly a fifth. V lost 4 bases, J lost 0 bases, and 14 bases lay in between. The germline V gene encodes CDR1 ENHRY and CDR2 SYGVKD. The CDR3 is made up of 16 amino acids. This clonotype was seen a handful of times. The sample was PBMCs or a T cell subset sorted from them (not recorded which). The sequence was collected from a young man who had mild COVID-19 (a few samples of this study predate the infection). Cell type and time point are not known. V is TRBV10-3 and J is TRBJ2-3; D is uncertain. Here the CDR3 reads CAISALGTFSTDTQYF. The DNA for the CDR3 is TGTGCCATCAGTGCCTTAGGTACATTTAGCACAGATACGCAGTATTTT.